At least ten counts were recorded for the clone carrying this T cell receptor (beta chain). This specimen comes from a study of Graves' ophthalmopathy and Graves' hyperthyroidism. As the template, RNA transcripts were used to amplify TCR beta CDR3 regions. First-round RT-PCR relied on HTBI primers, and a second-round multiplex PCR came next. TCRdb re-called the multiplex PCR reads through MiXCR, storing one row per CDR3 protein. This sample has hundreds of thousands of distinct CDR3 sequences, with about an eighth found just once. The diagnosis combined clinical symptoms, thyroxine, TRAb, thyroid ultrasound and orbital computed tomography scans. The CDR3 contains 14 residues. The germline V gene has CDR1 GTSNPN and CDR2 SVGIG (reference sequence). The ends were cut back, 5 bases at V and 6 bases at J, with 19 bases in the middle.

The gene calls are TRBV30 and TRBJ1-1; D is undetermined. The receptor was isolated from a woman aged 25-40 years with Graves' ophthalmopathy. Specimen: blood. This chain's CDR3 is CAWFLGLSNAEAFF. The CDR3 DNA reads as TGTGCCTGGTTCCTTGGTCTGTCAAATGCTGAAGCTTTCTTT.